Sequencing of this T cell receptor beta chain was carried out in a study of blood T cell repertoires in COVID-19. Only in-frame clones appear in the TCRdb table, and some are missing; sequencing was by immunoSEQ multiplex PCR. The sample has around 46,000 clones; approximately 80% are singletons. CDR3 length: 16 amino acids. From germline, CDR1 is LNHDA and CDR2 SQIVND (reference sequence). Trimming shortened V by 1 base and J by 8 bases, and 20 bases separated the two germline ends. Sequencing was done on a sample of peripheral blood. The sequence was obtained from a human donor with active or convalescent COVID-19. The donor label of this sample is uncertain. The genes are TRBV19 and TRBJ1-2; maybe TRBD1 (5 bases). The CDR3 sequence is CASSIAEWAPGGGYTF. The CDR3 DNA sequence: TGTGCCAGTAGTATAGCTGAATGGGCCCCCGGGGGAGGCTACACCTTC.